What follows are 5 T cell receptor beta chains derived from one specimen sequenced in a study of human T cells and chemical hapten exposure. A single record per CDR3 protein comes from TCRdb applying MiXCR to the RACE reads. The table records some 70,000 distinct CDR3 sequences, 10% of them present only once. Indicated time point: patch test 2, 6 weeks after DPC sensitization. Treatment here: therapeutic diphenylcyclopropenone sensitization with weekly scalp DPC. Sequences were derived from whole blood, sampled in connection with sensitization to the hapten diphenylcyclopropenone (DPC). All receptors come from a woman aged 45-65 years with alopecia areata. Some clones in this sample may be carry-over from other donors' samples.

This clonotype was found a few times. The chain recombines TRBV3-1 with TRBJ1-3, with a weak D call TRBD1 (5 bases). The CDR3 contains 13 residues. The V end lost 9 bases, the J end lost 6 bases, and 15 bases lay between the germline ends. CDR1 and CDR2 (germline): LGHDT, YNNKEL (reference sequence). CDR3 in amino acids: CASRQGLANTIYF. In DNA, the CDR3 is TGTGCCAGTCGTCAGGGACTCGCAAACACCATATATTTT.

The CDR3 region is CASSVLIPPLHF. The DNA for the CDR3 is TGTGCCAGCAGTGTTTTAATACCACCCCTCCACTTT. The chain is built from TRBV2 and TRBJ1-6; no definite D call. Germline V gene data show CDR1 as SNHLY and CDR2 as FYNNEI. V was clipped by 4 bases and J by 11 bases, with 9 bases between them. The CDR3 is made up of 12 amino acids.

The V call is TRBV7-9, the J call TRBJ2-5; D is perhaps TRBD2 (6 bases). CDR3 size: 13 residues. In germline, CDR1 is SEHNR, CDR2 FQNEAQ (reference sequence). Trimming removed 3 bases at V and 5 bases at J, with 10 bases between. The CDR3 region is CASSFETRETQYF. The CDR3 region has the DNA TGTGCCAGCAGCTTTGAGACTAGGGAGACCCAGTACTTC.

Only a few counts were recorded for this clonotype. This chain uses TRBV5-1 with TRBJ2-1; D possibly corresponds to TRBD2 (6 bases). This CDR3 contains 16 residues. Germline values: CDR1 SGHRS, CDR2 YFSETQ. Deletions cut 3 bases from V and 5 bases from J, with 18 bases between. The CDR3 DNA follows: TGCGCCAGCAGCTCCGGGAGCGGCCAGCCCCACAATGAGCAGTTCTTC. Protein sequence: CASSSGSGQPHNEQFF.

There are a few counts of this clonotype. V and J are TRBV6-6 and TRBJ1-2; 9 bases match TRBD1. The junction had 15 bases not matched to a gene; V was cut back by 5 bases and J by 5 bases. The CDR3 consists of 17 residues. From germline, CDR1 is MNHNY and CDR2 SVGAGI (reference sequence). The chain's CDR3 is CASSPTPGQGGRYGYTF. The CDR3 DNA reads TGTGCCAGCAGTCCAACGCCGGGACAGGGCGGGAGATATGGCTACACCTTC.